A single sample gave rise to the 23 T cell receptor beta chains below, sequenced in a study of T cell responses to AZD1222 COVID-19 vaccine. The data were produced by immunoSEQ multiplex PCR, yet TCRdb's version contains in-frame clones alone and is incomplete. The sample lists tens of thousands of clones, more than 80% seen once, with approximately 31% in the top ten. Sequences were derived from peripheral blood, sampled on day 0 of AZD1222 vaccination. These TCRs come from an adult in good health.

The chain combines TRBV28 with TRBJ2-2; 7 bases align to TRBD1. The trim removed 7 bases at V and 7 bases at J, leaving 6 bases unmatched. The CDR3 has 13 amino acids. Germline CDR1 and CDR2: MDHEN and SYDVKM. CDR3 sequence (DNA): TGTGCCAGCATGAGGGGGCCCCTCGGGGAGCTGTTTTTT. This codes for CASMRGPLGELFF. The entire variable domain, with the rest obtained from reference TRBV28 and TRBJ2-2, is as follows: DVKVTQSSRYLVKRTGEKVFLECVQDMDHENMFWYRQDPGLGLRLIYFSYDVKMKEKGDIPEGYSVSREKKERFSLILESASTNQTSMYLCASMRGPLGELFFGEGSRLTVL.

The chain employs TRBV30 and TRBJ1-2; unclear D gene. Trimming shortened V by 1 base and J by 0 bases, and 12 bases separated the two germline ends. Germline V CDR1 and CDR2: GTSNPN, SVGIG (reference sequence). The CDR3 consists of 15 residues. This CDR3 reads CAWSGQAVANYGYTF. In nucleotides, the CDR3 is TGTGCCTGGAGTGGGCAGGCGGTCGCTAACTATGGCTACACCTTC.

The chain combines TRBV7-8 with TRBJ2-7; D gene uncertain. The germline V gene has CDR1 SGHVS and CDR2 FQNEAQ. Trimming stripped 5 bases from V and 4 bases from J, with 15 bases between. This CDR3 is built from 14 residues. For the CDR3, the DNA is TGTGCCAGCAGCCTATCCCAGGCTAAGTACGAGCAGTACTTC. Amino acid sequence: CASSLSQAKYEQYF. The variable domain in full, completed from reference TRBV7-8 and TRBJ2-7, reads GAGVSQSPRYKVAKRGQDVALRCDPISGHVSLFWYQQALGQGPEFLTYFQNEAQLDKSGLPSDRFFAERPEGSVSTLKIQRTQQEDSAVYLCASSLSQAKYEQYFGPGTRLTVT.

This clone was found a few times. This chain uses TRBV5-1 with TRBJ2-7; maybe TRBD2 (5 bases). Trimming took 0 bases from V and 2 from J, leaving 15 bases between them. Germline CDR1 reads SGHRS; CDR2 reads YFSETQ. CDR3 length equals 16 residues. Written as DNA, the CDR3 is TGCGCCAGCAGCTTGGGAGCCAGCGGAGCCACCTACGAGCAGTACTTC. This gives the protein CASSLGASGATYEQYF.

The chain carries TRBV10-3 and TRBJ2-1; D might be TRBD2 (5 bases). Trimming removed 2 bases at V and 8 bases at J, with 7 bases between. Germline CDR1 and CDR2: ENHRY and SYGVKD. This CDR3 is 12 amino acids long. This CDR3 is CAISEREDEQFF. For the CDR3, the DNA is TGTGCCATCAGTGAGCGGGAAGATGAGCAGTTCTTC.

The chain combines TRBV27 with TRBJ2-3, with D hard to call. Germline-derived CDR1 and CDR2 are MNHEY and SMNVEV (reference sequence). This CDR3 is built from 14 residues. Trimming removed 1 base from V and 0 bases from J, with 5 bases in between. The CDR3 DNA reads as TGTGCCAGCAGTTTATGGGGAAGCACAGATACGCAGTATTTT. Its protein is CASSLWGSTDTQYF.

The J gene is TRBJ2-5, the V gene TRBV27, with 7 bases lining up with TRBD1. Germline CDR1 reads MNHEY; CDR2 reads SMNVEV (reference sequence). V was clipped by 5 bases and J by 3 bases; unmatched bases: 3. CDR3 length: 13 amino acids. CDR3 protein: CASSRQGKETQYF. The CDR3 DNA sequence: TGTGCCAGCAGTCGACAGGGAAAAGAGACCCAGTACTTC.

The chain combines TRBV15 with TRBJ1-5; no clear D gene. With 0 bases removed from V and 7 bases from J, the gap between germline ends came to 10 bases. Per germline, CDR1 LNHNV and CDR2 YYDKDF (reference sequence). The CDR3 has 14 residues. CDR3 in DNA: TGTGCCACCAGCAGAGAGGGCAGTCGGCAGCCCCAGCATTTT. It translates to CATSREGSRQPQHF.

The rearrangement uses TRBV4-3 and TRBJ2-1, with 9 bases fitting TRBD2. Unmatched junction bases numbered 4, after V lost 0 bases and J lost 7 bases. The CDR3 has 15 amino acids. The germline CDR1 and CDR2 sequences are LGHNA and YSLEER. The CDR3 nucleotides are TGCGCCAGCAGCCAAGAACCCCTAGCGGGGAATGAGCAGTTCTTC. It specifies CASSQEPLAGNEQFF.

The rearrangement uses TRBV25-1 and TRBJ2-1; possible D gene TRBD1, 6 bases. CDR3 size: 14 residues. Germline V gives CDR1 MGHDK, CDR2 SYGVNS. V lost 4 bases and J 4 bases, leaving 11 bases between the germline ends. The CDR3 reads CASSGRDIYNEQFF. CDR3 DNA sequence: TGTGCCAGCAGTGGCCGGGACATTTACAATGAGCAGTTCTTC. The full variable domain, in which reference TRBV25-1 and TRBJ2-1 provide the parts outside the CDR3, is EADIYQTPRYLVIGTGKKITLECSQTMGHDKMYWYQQDPGMELHLIHYSYGVNSTEKGDLSSESTVSRIRTEHFPLTLESARPSHTSQYLCASSGRDIYNEQFFGPGTRLTVL.

The rearrangement links TRBV6-6 to TRBJ2-7, with D possibly TRBD2 on 5 matching bases. The germline V and J ends were trimmed by 5 bases and 5 bases, with 13 bases remaining between them. CDR3 length: 13 residues. Germline V lookup: CDR1 MNHNY, CDR2 SVGAGI (reference sequence). CDR3 sequence: CASSPILENEQYF. Here the CDR3 DNA reads TGTGCCAGCAGTCCTATACTAGAAAACGAGCAGTACTTC.

The CDR3 loop reads CASSSADRGLNEQFF. The DNA for the CDR3 is TGTGCCAGCAGCTCAGCGGACAGGGGGCTAAATGAGCAGTTCTTC. The chain uses TRBV7-2 and TRBJ2-1, with 11 bases lining up with TRBD1. The V gene end was trimmed by 4 bases and the J gene end by 7 bases; junction bases not matched to a gene: 6. CDR3 size: 15 residues. Germline CDR1 reads SGHTA; CDR2 reads FQGNSA.

V usage is TRBV9 and J usage is TRBJ1-6; D is unresolved. Germline loops: CDR1 SGDLS, CDR2 YYNGEE. The ends were cut back, 4 bases at V and 0 bases at J, with 14 bases in the middle. The CDR3 contains 17 residues. CDR3 protein: CASSLQQKSSYNSPLHF. The CDR3 DNA sequence: TGTGCCAGCAGCCTCCAGCAGAAGAGCTCCTATAATTCACCCCTCCACTTT.

The chain is built from TRBV29-1 and TRBJ2-1; 13 positions match TRBD2. The J segment lost 7 bases and the V segment lost 3 bases, leaving 15 bases of the junction unmatched. CDR1 is SQVTM and CDR2 is ANQGSEA in the germline V gene. The length of the CDR3 is 18 residues. The CDR3 bases are TGCAGCGTTGACACCGGGACTAGCGGGGATCCGGGAGGGAATGAGCAGTTCTTC. Translated: CSVDTGTSGDPGGNEQFF.

This sequence joins TRBV5-1 and TRBJ2-3; perhaps TRBD2 as D (6 bases). V lost 4 bases, J lost 0 bases, and 12 bases lay in between. Per germline, CDR1 SGHRS and CDR2 YFSETQ. The CDR3 runs 15 residues. The CDR3 DNA follows: TGCGCCAGCAGCAGGGACTCTCCTAGCACAGATACGCAGTATTTT. It is translated as CASSRDSPSTDTQYF.

The chain joins TRBV29-1 to TRBJ2-1; TRBD2 matches 7 bases. This CDR3 has 14 amino acids. V dropped 2 bases and J dropped 1; count of bases not matched to a gene: 2. Germline CDR1 SQVTM, CDR2 ANQGSEA. The CDR3 reads CSVEREGSYNEQFF. The DNA of the CDR3 is TGCAGCGTTGAAAGGGAGGGGTCCTACAATGAGCAGTTCTTC.

The J gene is TRBJ2-7, the V gene TRBV7-8, with D unclear. The CDR3 consists of 13 residues. Trimming stripped 2 bases from V and 2 bases from J, with 7 bases between. Germline lookup yields CDR1 SGHVS and CDR2 FQNEAQ. The CDR3 sequence is CASSLLGTYEQYF. In DNA, the CDR3 is TGTGCCAGCAGCTTATTGGGTACCTACGAGCAGTACTTC.

J is TRBJ2-7 and V is TRBV10-3, with 8 positions matching TRBD1. V was pared by 3 bases and J by 2 bases, with 3 bases of the junction left unmatched. Germline CDR1 reads ENHRY; CDR2 reads SYGVKD. The CDR3 contains 14 residues. CDR3 protein: CAISDTGGTYEQYF. CDR3 DNA: TGTGCCATCAGTGACACAGGGGGAACCTACGAGCAGTACTTC.

The chain recombines TRBV5-1 with TRBJ1-1; 9 nucleotides line up with TRBD1. This CDR3 is built from 14 residues. J lost 0 bases, V lost 7 bases, and 4 bases had no gene match. The germline V gene has CDR1 SGHRS and CDR2 YFSETQ. The CDR3 DNA is TGCGCCAGCGGTGGGACAGGGATGAACACTGAAGCTTTCTTT. This gives the protein CASGGTGMNTEAFF.

The CDR3 DNA follows: TGTGCCAGCAGAACCCAAGAGACCCAGTACTTC. The encoded protein is CASRTQETQYF. The chain has TRBV28 and TRBJ2-5; D is ambiguous. This CDR3 is 11 amino acids long. The germline gives CDR1 MDHEN, CDR2 SYDVKM. V was clipped by 6 bases and J by 1 base, with 3 bases between them.

V gene TRBV27 combines with J gene TRBJ2-7; tentatively, D is TRBD1 (5 bases). CDR1 is MNHEY, CDR2 SMNVEV, per germline (reference sequence). V was pared by 4 bases and J by 2 bases, with 12 bases between. The CDR3 has 14 amino acids. As DNA, the CDR3 is TGTGCCAGCAGTTCGGTCGGCAGGGCCTACGAGCAGTACTTC. It specifies CASSSVGRAYEQYF.

Only one count was recorded for this clone. The gene calls are TRBV4-1 and TRBJ2-7; TRBD1 aligns across 9 bases. CDR3 length: 15 amino acids. V lost 2 bases to trimming and J lost 5 bases; unmatched junction nucleotides: 7. CDR1 MGHRA and CDR2 YSYEKL come from the germline V gene. The CDR3, as DNA: TGCGCCAGCAGCCAAAGCAGGACAGGGGAGCACGAGCAGTACTTC. It yields the protein CASSQSRTGEHEQYF.

This CDR3 reads CASSPRRTPNEKLFF. In nucleotides, the CDR3 is TGTGCCAGCAGCCCTAGGAGGACCCCTAATGAAAAACTGTTTTTT. The chain recombines TRBV9 with TRBJ1-4, with D unclear. V lost 4 bases to trimming and J lost 3 bases, with 13 bases between them. The CDR3 length is 15 residues. Germline V gene data show CDR1 as SGDLS and CDR2 as YYNGEE. Together with reference TRBV9 and TRBJ1-4, the CDR3 gives the full variable domain: DSGVTQTPKHLITATGQRVTLRCSPRSGDLSVYWYQQSLDQGLQFLIQYYNGEERAKGNILERFSAQQFPDLHSELNLSSLELGDSALYFCASSPRRTPNEKLFFGSGTQLSVL.